This TCR beta chain was identified in a study of blood T cell repertoires in COVID-19. Study-level information: T cells, B-cell-depleted T cells, or PBMCs provided the cDNA or gDNA that served as material.

The germline V gene encodes CDR1 MNHNS and CDR2 SASEGT. This CDR3 contains 17 residues. V lost 3 bases, J lost 4 bases, and 2 bases stayed unmatched. In the original processing: Counts of nucleated cells, estimated from reference gene primer amplification, were obtained. Data came from immunoSEQ multiplex PCR; TCRdb stores just in-frame clones and leaves some out. V and J calls and clone size are as listed in that table; D and trimming were resolved from the DNA. Among fewer than 300,000 clones listed, over 75% were seen once. J is TRBJ2-2 and V is TRBV6-1; 16 bases are shared with TRBD2. Sequencing used peripheral blood. The receptor comes from a human donor in a cohort sampled during active COVID-19. This CDR3 reads CASSEGTSGGVTGELFF. The CDR3 DNA follows: TGTGCCAGCAGTGAGGGGACTAGCGGGGGGGTCACCGGGGAGCTGTTTTTT.